Following are 25 T cell receptor gamma chains from one sample sequenced in a study of gammadelta T cells in human blood. TCRdb re-called the RT-PCR reads with CATT. The sample holds about 320 gamma-chain clones, 5.7% seen once. The sample was Vgamma9Vdelta2 gamma-delta T cells from infant blood. The source of these receptors is a human donor.

Judged by abundance, this clone is large. The chain carries TRGV9 and TRGJP. Germline V lookup: CDR1 GITISATS, CDR2 ISYDGTV (reference sequence). The CDR3 sequence is 16 residues long. Trimming removed 2 bases from V and 9 bases from J; junction bases left unmatched: 7. CDR3 nucleotides: TGTGCCTTGTGGGAGGCCCAGGGGTTGGGCAAAAAAATCAAGGTATTT. Protein: CALWEAQGLGKKIKVF.

Within the sample, this clone is large. A much bigger clone sits one base away, suggesting this may be a read error. The same CDR3 also results from other DNA sequences found in this sample. This chain joins TRGV9 and TRGJP. Losses at the gene ends were 0 bases for V and 7 bases for J; bases not matched to a gene: 3. CDR3 length equals 16 residues. From germline, CDR1 is GITISATS and CDR2 ISYDGTV (reference sequence). In DNA, the CDR3 is TGTGCCTTGTGGGAGGTGCAGGAGTTGGGCAAAAAAATCAAGGTATTT. Its protein product is CALWEVQELGKKIKVF.

This clone is labeled as large. A far more abundant clone sits one base away, making this likely a read error. Other nucleotide sequences from this sample produce the same CDR3. This chain joins TRGV9 and TRGJP. There are 16 residues in the CDR3. J was trimmed by 7 bases and V by 0 bases; bases with no gene match: 3. CDR1 and CDR2 from the germline V gene are GITISATS and ISYDGTV (reference sequence). The DNA of the CDR3 is TGTGCCTTGTGGGAGGTGCACGAGTTGGGCAAAAAAATCAAGGTATTT. The encoded protein is CALWEVHELGKKIKVF.

Concerning this clone itself: It is likely a read error: a sequence one base away is far more abundant. The chain uses TRGV3 and TRGJ1 or TRGJ2. This CDR3 is built from 12 residues. Germline CDR1 is VTNTFY and CDR2 is YDVSTARD (reference sequence). In nucleotides, the CDR3 is TGTGCCAACTGGGACAGGCGTTATAAGAAACTCTTT. Its protein is CANWDRRYKKLF.

The table lists this clone with a few counts. Other DNA sequences in this sample translate to the same CDR3. V usage is TRGV9 and J usage is TRGJP. The CDR3 runs 16 residues. With V trimmed by 2 bases and J by 7 bases, 5 bases remained unmatched. Germline V gene sequence: CDR1 GITISATS, CDR2 ISYDGTV (reference sequence). The CDR3: CALWEDRELGKKIKVF. CDR3 nucleotide sequence: TGTGCCTTGTGGGAGGATAGGGAGTTGGGCAAAAAAATCAAGGTATTT.

This clone is labeled as large. The genes are TRGV9 and TRGJP. This CDR3 is 16 amino acids long. Per the germline V gene, CDR1 is GITISATS and CDR2 is ISYDGTV (reference sequence). Trimming cost V 5 bases and J 2 bases; bases outside gene matches: 3. The CDR3 DNA reads TGTGCCTTGTGGGGCCGGCAAGAGTTGGGCAAAAAAATCAAGGTATTT. Protein sequence: CALWGRQELGKKIKVF.

This clone is categorized as medium-sized. A much more abundant neighbour one base away suggests this may be a read error. Other DNA sequences from this sample encode an identical CDR3 as well. This chain uses TRGV9 with TRGJP. This CDR3 has 16 residues. Germline V gene data show CDR1 as GITISATS and CDR2 as ISYDGTV (reference sequence). V trimming: 3 bases; J trimming: 4 bases; junction bases outside the gene matches: 3. CDR3 coding DNA: TGTGCCTTGTGGGAGTCTCAAGAGTTGGGCAAAAAAATCAAGGTATTT. Translated, it gives CALWESQELGKKIKVF.

As concerns this clone: This may arise from a read error, as a much more abundant clone is one base away. Distinct nucleotide sequences in the sample also encode this CDR3. This chain uses TRGV10 with TRGJP1. TRGV10 is an ORF for which the function is uncertain. The CDR3 totals 15 residues. Written as DNA, the CDR3 is TGTGCTGCGTGGGATTGTGGGGGCACTGGTTGGTTCAAGATATTC. Amino acid sequence: CAAWDCGGTGWFKIF.

Only a few counts were recorded for this clone. A far larger clone is off by one base, so a read error is likely. The gene calls are TRGV9 and TRGJP. V lost 5 bases to trimming and J lost 5 bases; unmatched junction nucleotides: 3. The CDR3 extends over 15 amino acids. The germline CDR1 and CDR2 sequences are GITISATS and ISYDGTV (reference sequence). The CDR3 region is CALWVEELGKKIKVF. The CDR3 nucleotides read TGTGCCTTGTGGGTGGAAGAGTTGGGCAAAAAAATCAAGGTATTT.

The chain is built from TRGV9 and TRGJP. Losses at the gene ends were 0 bases for V and 8 bases for J; bases not matched to a gene: 10. The CDR3 covers 18 residues. Germline CDR1 is GITISATS and CDR2 is ISYDGTV (reference sequence). The CDR3 sequence: CALWEVRSIKLGKKIKVF. CDR3 nucleotides: TGTGCCTTGTGGGAGGTGCGATCAATAAAGTTGGGCAAAAAAATCAAGGTATTT.

This clone rates as large (0.1 to 1%). This chain links TRGV9 with TRGJP. The CDR3 is 17 amino acids. Germline CDR1 GITISATS, CDR2 ISYDGTV (reference sequence). V shed 3 bases, J shed 3 bases, and the junction held 5 bases outside the gene matches. CDR3 DNA sequence: TGTGCCTTGTGGGAGCCGAAGCAAGAGTTGGGCAAAAAAATCAAGGTATTT. Its protein product is CALWEPKQELGKKIKVF.

This clone qualifies as large. This chain links TRGV10 with TRGJ1 or TRGJ2. TRGV10 falls under the ORF class, with uncertain function. This CDR3 region has 14 residues. The V gene end was trimmed by 8 bases and the J gene end by 5 bases; junction bases not matched to a gene: 13. Here the CDR3 DNA reads TGTGCTGCGTGGGGCGGGGATTTGGATTATAAGAAACTCTTT. Encoded protein: CAAWGGDLDYKKLF.

This clone has just a few counts. A far larger clone is only one base removed, so a read error is likely. This CDR3 is also generated by other DNA sequences in the sample. The genes are TRGV9 and TRGJP. Germline assignment: CDR1 GITISATS and CDR2 ISYDGTV (reference sequence). The CDR3 contains 16 residues. V trimming: 4 bases; J trimming: 3 bases; junction bases outside the gene matches: 3. DNA of the CDR3: TGTGCCTTGTGGGAAGTGCAAGAGTTGGGCAAAAAAATCAAGGTATTT. This encodes CALWEVQELGKKIKVF.

A note on this clone: A far larger clone lies a single base away; this is likely a read error. At the DNA level, this CDR3 is encoded by other sequences in the same sample as well. The genes are TRGV9 and TRGJP. Per germline, CDR1 GITISATS and CDR2 ISYDGTV (reference sequence). This CDR3 is built from 16 residues. Written as DNA, the CDR3 is TGTGCCTTATGGGAGGTGCAAGAGTTGGGCAAAAAAATCAAGGTATTT. Its protein is CALWEVQELGKKIKVF.

This clone was observed a few times. This sequence may be a read error, since a much larger clone differs from it by one base. The chain uses TRGV9 and TRGJP. The CDR3 extends over 17 amino acids. Germline V lookup: CDR1 GITISATS, CDR2 ISYDGTV (reference sequence). The CDR3 protein is CALWEVRQELGKRIKVF. The DNA of the CDR3 is TGTGCCTTGTGGGAGGTGCGTCAAGAGTTGGGCAAAAGAATCAAGGTATTT.

This clone is hyperexpanded (1% or more) in the sample. The sample contains more than one DNA sequence encoding this CDR3. The rearrangement links TRGV9 to TRGJP. With 0 bases clipped from V and 7 bases from J, the junction kept 3 bases outside the gene matches. Per the germline V gene, CDR1 is GITISATS and CDR2 is ISYDGTV (reference sequence). The length of the CDR3 is 16 residues. The CDR3 protein is CALWEVRELGKKIKVF. CDR3 DNA sequence: TGTGCCTTGTGGGAGGTGCGTGAGTTGGGCAAAAAAATCAAGGTATTT.

Points on this clone: A far larger clone differs by one base, so this is likely a read error. Other nucleotide sequences in the sample specify the same CDR3. The gene calls are TRGV10 and TRGJP1. TRGV10 is designated an ORF whose function remains uncertain. This CDR3 has 15 amino acids. The DNA for the CDR3 is TGCGCTGCGTGGGCCCCTTATACCACTGGTTGGTTCAAGATATTT. Protein product: CAAWAPYTTGWFKIF.

As to this clone: An end of the junction differs from the germline gene, which may be a read error. The chain recombines TRGV9 with TRGJP. The CDR3 is 14 amino acids. Per the germline V gene, CDR1 is GITISATS and CDR2 is ISYDGTV (reference sequence). The CDR3 DNA reads TGTGCCTTGTGGGAGGTGCTGCAAGAGTTGGGCAAGGTGTTC. It is translated as CALWEVLQELGKVF.

Judged by abundance, this clone is large. V gene TRGV10 combines with J gene TRGJ1 or TRGJ2. TRGV10 qualifies as an ORF whose function is uncertain. This CDR3 is 13 amino acids long. V shed 8 bases, J shed 4 bases, and the junction held 9 bases outside the gene matches. The CDR3 loop reads CAAWDYTYYKKLF. For the CDR3, the DNA is TGTGCTGCGTGGGATTATACCTATTATAAGAAACTCTTT.

This clone is labeled as large. The chain carries TRGV9 and TRGJP. Germline loops: CDR1 GITISATS, CDR2 ISYDGTV (reference sequence). V shed 3 bases, J shed 7 bases, and the junction held 3 bases outside the gene matches. This CDR3 region has 15 residues. CDR3 loop: CALWEKELGKKIKVF. CDR3 DNA: TGTGCCTTGTGGGAGAAGGAGTTGGGCAAAAAAATCAAGGTATTT.

A word on this clone: Just one base apart from a much larger clone, this may be a read error. The gene calls are TRGV9 and TRGJP. Germline CDR1 reads GITISATS; CDR2 reads ISYDGTV (reference sequence). This CDR3 contains 19 residues. The DNA for the CDR3 is TGTGCCTTGTGGGAGGTGTTCTCCGCGGGGGTGTTGGACAAAAAAATCAAGGTATTT. Translation gives CALWEVFSAGVLDKKIKVF.

On this clone: The TCRdb protein comes from a much larger clone and disagrees with this DNA's translation at residue 10, likely due to a read error; the protein given here is derived from the DNA. Within the sample, other DNA sequences also encode this same CDR3. The rearrangement joins TRGV9 to TRGJP. CDR1 and CDR2 from the germline V gene are GITISATS and ISYDGTV (reference sequence). The CDR3 has 16 residues. The CDR3 sequence: CALWEVRELDKKIKVF. The DNA for the CDR3 is TGTGCCTTGTGGGAGGTGCGTGAGTTGGACAAAAAAATCAAGGTATTT.

Turning to this clone: The TCRdb protein, from a much larger clone, departs from this DNA's translation at residue 3, likely by read error; the protein shown derives from the DNA. The rearrangement uses TRGV11 and TRGJP1. TRGV11 is assigned to the ORF class and has an uncertain function. This CDR3 has 15 amino acids. CDR3 nucleotides: TGTGCCTACTGGATCCTTGATACCACTGGTTGGTTCAAGATATTT. This encodes CAYWILDTTGWFKIF.

This clone has only a few counts. Only one base separates this from a far larger clonotype, so it likely reflects a read error. The chain carries TRGV9 and TRGJP. Germline values: CDR1 GITISATS, CDR2 ISYDGTV (reference sequence). V shed 5 bases and J 2 bases; nucleotides not matched to a gene: 0. The CDR3 has 15 amino acids. The CDR3 here is CALWGQELGKKIKVF. In nucleotides, the CDR3 is TGTGCCTTGTGGGGGCAAGAGTTGGGCAAAAAAATCAAGGTATTT.

This clone was seen a handful of times. The mismatch at residue 16 between this DNA's translation and the TCRdb protein of a much larger clone likely reflects a read error; the protein shown is translated from the DNA. The rearrangement links TRGV9 to TRGJP. This CDR3 comprises 18 residues. CDR1 is GITISATS, CDR2 ISYDGTV, per germline (reference sequence). The CDR3 DNA follows: TGTGCCTTGTGGGAGACCTACCTGCAAGAGTTGGGCAAAAAAATCATGGTATTT. This gives the protein CALWETYLQELGKKIMVF.